This entry features one T cell receptor (beta chain) sequence. The antigen it recognizes is unknown. No much larger clone exists at a distance of one base, and base qualities are not known. Each collaborating institution followed its own protocols to collect whole blood in K2EDTA tubes. For TCRbeta analysis, collaborators shipped samples in one of three forms: frozen whole blood, isolated PBMCs, or DNA extracted from either of those sample types. The sample is drawn from a study of blood T cell repertoires in COVID-19 (dated by TCRdb to the early 2020s). In terms of the full investigation: Samples from collaborators originated in the United States, Italy and Spain and spanned both the acute and convalescent phases of COVID-19. Where available, HLA class I and class II types were obtained from metadata supplied by the sample provider rather than from assay-based typing. Sample metadata almost always included a de-identified subject ID, COVID-19 status, age in years and sex. The prospective study material was composed of cDNA or gDNA derived from T cells, B-cell-depleted T cells, or PBMCs. The repertoires were made available in a free public database intended to serve as a resource for research on the immune response to SARS-CoV-2. Deeply sampled blood TCRbeta repertoires from subjects exposed to, actively infected with, or recovered from COVID-19 were included in the dataset. Samples were obtained from the ongoing ImmuneRACE study (first 160 participants) and from over a thousand subjects provided by 6 global collaborators. Broader findings and caveats from the paper: The quantity of clinical and demographic metadata differed by source and by participant and was supplied without curation.

Ends trimmed: V by 5 bases, J by 0 bases; bases unmatched to a gene: 7. There are 15 amino acids in the CDR3, from cysteine to phenylalanine inclusive. The sequence is cut down to CDR3 DNA, 45 bases in frame from base 1. For CDR1 and CDR2, the germline V gene lists MNHEY and SVGAGI. TCRbeta CDR3 regions were amplified from genomic DNA by means of the immunoSEQ Assay, a bias-controlled multiplex PCR. For the original study's pipeline: The number of nucleated cells in each sample was estimated from the amplification of reference gene primers within the assay. To quantify the absolute abundance of each unique TCRbeta CDR3 rearrangement, sequence reads were collapsed and filtered. For each sample, productive Simpson clonality was calculated as the square root of Simpson's diversity index across productive rearrangements. Here the immuneACCESS table is served through TCRdb, limited to in-frame sequences with V and J called. Missing clones are a known gap in these copies; in checked studies unresolved V genes cover under half, and the rest lacks a known reason. The V and J calls and clone size come from that table; D and trimming were worked out from the DNA. This sample lists around 230,000 clones; roughly 80% were detected once. Clones ranked in the top ten supply roughly 8% of the sample.

The sequence came from a woman older than 75 with acute or convalescent COVID-19. The chain couples TRBV6-5 to TRBJ2-7, with TRBD1 identical over 7 junction bases. Sequencing input: peripheral blood. For the CDR3, the sequence is CASSRTGQFSYEQYF. The nucleotide sequence is given as TGTGCCAGCAGTCGAACGGGACAGTTCTCCTACGAGCAGTACTTC.